This TCR beta chain was captured in a study of blood T cell repertoires in COVID-19 (dated by TCRdb to the early 2020s). For the wider study: Collaborator samples came from the United States, Italy and Spain and covered acute and convalescent phases of COVID-19. Subjects who had been exposed to COVID-19, were actively infected with it, or had recovered from it provided the deeply sampled blood TCRbeta repertoires that made up the dataset. Where available, HLA class I and class II types were obtained from metadata supplied by the sample provider rather than from assay-based typing. The samples were drawn from two sources: the first 160 participants of the ongoing ImmuneRACE study, and over 950 subjects contributed by 6 global collaborators. A freely available public database, intended as a resource for researchers studying the immune response to SARS-CoV-2, is where the repertoires were released. The material from the prospective study consisted of cDNA or gDNA derived from T cells, B-cell-depleted T cells, or PBMCs. Sample metadata almost always included a de-identified subject ID, COVID-19 status, age in years and sex. The study at large found these results: Clinical and demographic metadata were provided uncurated, with the amount varying by source and participant.

TCRbeta CDR3 regions were amplified from genomic DNA using the immunoSEQ Assay, a bias-controlled multiplex PCR. Per the original workflow: Within the assay, amplification of reference gene primers was used to estimate how many nucleated cells each sample contained. To quantify the absolute abundance of each unique TCRbeta CDR3 rearrangement, sequence reads were collapsed and filtered. For each sample, productive Simpson clonality was calculated by taking the square root of Simpson's diversity index across productive rearrangements. Held by TCRdb, this immuneACCESS table contains in-frame sequences only and omits some clones. Under half of the omission traces to an unresolved V gene where checked; the cause of the rest is unknown. The DNA was the basis for D and trimming; V, J and clone size are from that table. The sample includes a few hundred thousand clones, with roughly nine tenths observed a single time. Of the sample, around 3% is held by the ten largest clones.

The germline V gene encodes CDR1 SGHKS and CDR2 YYEKEE (reference sequence). From cysteine to phenylalanine, the CDR3 is 16 amino acids long. Only CDR3 DNA is held: 48 bases, read in frame from base 1. V was cut back by 2 bases and J by 5 bases, leaving a gap of 19 bases between them. This clone showed up just once. The antigen it recognizes is unknown. No qualities accompany the bases; no much larger clone lies one base away. One collaborating source in Seattle enrolled patients during active infection and followed them longitudinally through the course of disease. Whole blood was collected in K2EDTA tubes by collaborating institutions according to the institutions' own protocols. For TCRbeta analysis, collaborators shipped samples as frozen whole blood, isolated PBMCs, or DNA extracted from either of those sample types.

In this chain, TRBV5-5 is recombined with TRBJ1-1; 6 matching bases give a weak D call of TRBD1. The sequenced material came from peripheral blood. The TCR originated in a woman in her thirties with COVID-19, enrolled during active disease. The encoded CDR3 is CASSFWTEGRHTEAFF. The nucleotide sequence is TGTGCCAGCAGCTTCTGGACAGAGGGTAGGCATACTGAAGCTTTCTTT.